The 4 T cell receptor beta chains below were found in one sample sequenced in a study of long-term antiretroviral therapy in people with HIV. At survey level, the immunoSEQ assay was run in its v3.0 version. The protocol was immunoSEQ multiplex PCR, while the TCRdb copy is restricted to in-frame clones and leaves out a portion. The sample contains fewer than 35,000 clones, more than 75% of which appear only once. Sequencing was performed on unsorted PBMCs, taken 2.9 years after starting antiretroviral therapy. These receptors were obtained from a middle-aged man with HIV.

The genes are TRBV6-6 and TRBJ1-1; TRBD1 aligns across 8 bases. V shed 6 bases, J shed 11 bases, and the junction held 11 bases outside the gene matches. The length of the CDR3 is 13 residues. CDR1 is MNHNY, CDR2 SVGAGI, per germline (reference sequence). CDR3 sequence (DNA): TGTGCCAGCAGCTACGACAGGGGTAGACTCGCTTTCTTT. Encoded protein: CASSYDRGRLAFF.

The chain couples TRBV20-1 to TRBJ1-6; no clear D gene. V lost 6 bases and J 15 bases, leaving 12 bases between the germline ends. CDR3 length: 10 amino acids. CDR1 is DFQATT, CDR2 SNEGSKA, per germline (reference sequence). The CDR3 protein is CSAGDRILHF. DNA of the CDR3: TGCAGTGCCGGAGACCGAATCCTCCACTTT.

Note on this clone: This same CDR3 is encoded by further DNA sequences in the sample. This chain joins TRBV20-1 and TRBJ2-3, with D uncertain. Germline assignment: CDR1 DFQATT and CDR2 SNEGSKA (reference sequence). The ends were cut back, 0 bases at V and 5 bases at J, with 3 bases in the middle. There are 11 residues in the CDR3. The CDR3 DNA reads TGCAGTGCTAGAGAAGGAGATACGCAGTATTTT. This sequence encodes CSAREGDTQYF.

The chain uses TRBV11-2 and TRBJ2-2; 8 nucleotides align to TRBD1. The CDR3 spans 16 residues. Trimming at V came to 7 bases and at J to 4 bases, leaving 11 bases not matched to a gene. The germline V gene has CDR1 SGHAT and CDR2 FQNNGV. The CDR3 DNA is TGTGCCAGCACCCGCAACCCAGGGGGCATCACCGGGGAGCTGTTTTTT. This encodes CASTRNPGGITGELFF.